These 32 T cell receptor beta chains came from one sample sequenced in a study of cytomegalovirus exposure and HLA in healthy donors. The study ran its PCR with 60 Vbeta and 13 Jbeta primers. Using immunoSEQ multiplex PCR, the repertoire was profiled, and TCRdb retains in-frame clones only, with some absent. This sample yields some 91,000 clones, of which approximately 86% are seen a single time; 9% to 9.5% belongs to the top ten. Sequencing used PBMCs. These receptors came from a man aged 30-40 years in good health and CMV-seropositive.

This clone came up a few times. CDR3 protein: CATSREVGMLAGASSYNEQFF. DNA of the CDR3: TGTGCCACCAGCAGAGAGGTCGGGATGTTAGCGGGAGCCAGCTCCTACAATGAGCAGTTCTTC. The rearrangement links TRBV15 to TRBJ2-1, with 9 bases fitting TRBD2. CDR3 length equals 21 residues. Germline V CDR1 and CDR2: LNHNV, YYDKDF (reference sequence). After removal of 0 bases from V and 0 bases from J, the junction contained 15 bases not matched to a gene.

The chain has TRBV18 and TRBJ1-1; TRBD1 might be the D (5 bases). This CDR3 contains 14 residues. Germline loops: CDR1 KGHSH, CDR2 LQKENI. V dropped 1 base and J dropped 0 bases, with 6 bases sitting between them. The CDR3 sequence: CASSPQGLNTEAFF. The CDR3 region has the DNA TGTGCCAGCTCACCACAGGGGTTGAACACTGAAGCTTTCTTT.

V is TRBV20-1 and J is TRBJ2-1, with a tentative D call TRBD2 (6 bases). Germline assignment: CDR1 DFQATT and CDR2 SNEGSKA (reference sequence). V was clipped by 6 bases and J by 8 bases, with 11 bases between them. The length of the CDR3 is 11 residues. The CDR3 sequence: CSAPRDYEQFF. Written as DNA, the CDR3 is TGCAGTGCCCCTCGGGACTATGAGCAGTTCTTC.

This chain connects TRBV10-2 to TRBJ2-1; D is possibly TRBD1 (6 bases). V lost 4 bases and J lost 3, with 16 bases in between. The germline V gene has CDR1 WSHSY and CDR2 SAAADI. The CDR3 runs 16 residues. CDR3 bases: TGCGCCAGCAGTGGGACACAGGGCAGGAACTACAATGAGCAGTTCTTC. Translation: CASSGTQGRNYNEQFF.

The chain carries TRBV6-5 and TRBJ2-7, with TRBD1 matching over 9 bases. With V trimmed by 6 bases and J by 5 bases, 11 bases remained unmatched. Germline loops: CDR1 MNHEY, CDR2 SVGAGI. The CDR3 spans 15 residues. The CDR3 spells CASSPGQGSFNEQYF. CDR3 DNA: TGTGCCAGCAGCCCCGGACAGGGGTCCTTCAACGAGCAGTACTTC.

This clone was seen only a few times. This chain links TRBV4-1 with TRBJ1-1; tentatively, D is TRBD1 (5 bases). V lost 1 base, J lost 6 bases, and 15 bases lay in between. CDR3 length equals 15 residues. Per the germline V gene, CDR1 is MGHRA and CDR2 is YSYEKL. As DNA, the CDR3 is TGCGCCAGCAGCCAAGGGGCTCAGGGAAGGTCTGAAGCTTTCTTT. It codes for CASSQGAQGRSEAFF.

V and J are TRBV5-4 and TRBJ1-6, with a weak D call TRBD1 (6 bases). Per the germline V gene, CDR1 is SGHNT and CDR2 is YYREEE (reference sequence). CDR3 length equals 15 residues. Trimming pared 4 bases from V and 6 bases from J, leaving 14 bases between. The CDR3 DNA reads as TGTGCCAGCAGCGTAATCAGGGGATCTAATTCACCCCTCCACTTT. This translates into CASSVIRGSNSPLHF. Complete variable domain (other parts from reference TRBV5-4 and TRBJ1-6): ETGVTQSPTHLIKTRGQQVTLRCSSQSGHNTVSWYQQALGQGPQFIFQYYREEENGRGNFPPRFSGLQFPNYSSELNVNALELDDSALYLCASSVIRGSNSPLHFGNGTRLTVT.

CDR3 sequence (DNA): TGCGCCAGCAGCTCGGACAGGGGTACAGATACGCAGTATTTT. Protein product: CASSSDRGTDTQYF. This chain joins TRBV5-1 and TRBJ2-3; the match to TRBD1 covers 9 bases. The CDR3 extends over 14 amino acids. J lost 3 bases, V lost 3 bases, and 2 bases had no gene match. CDR1 and CDR2 from the germline V gene are SGHRS and YFSETQ.

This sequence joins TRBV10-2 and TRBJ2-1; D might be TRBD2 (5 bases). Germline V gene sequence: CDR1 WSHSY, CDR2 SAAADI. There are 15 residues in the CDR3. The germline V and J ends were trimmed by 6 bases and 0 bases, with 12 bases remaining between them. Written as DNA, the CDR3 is TGCGCCAGCAGGGAAGGACTGTACTCCTACAATGAGCAGTTCTTC. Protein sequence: CASREGLYSYNEQFF.

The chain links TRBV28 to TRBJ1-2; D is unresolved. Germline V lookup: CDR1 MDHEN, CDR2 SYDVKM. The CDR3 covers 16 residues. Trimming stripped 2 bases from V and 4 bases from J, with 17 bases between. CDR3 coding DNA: TGTGCCAGCAGTTTACACCCGACGGGGAGAGGCTATGGCTACACCTTC. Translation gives CASSLHPTGRGYGYTF.

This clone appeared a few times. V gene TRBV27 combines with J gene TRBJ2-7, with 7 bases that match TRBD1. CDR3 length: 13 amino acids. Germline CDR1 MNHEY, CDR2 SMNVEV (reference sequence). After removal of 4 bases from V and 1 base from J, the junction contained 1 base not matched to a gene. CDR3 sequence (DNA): TGTGCCAGCAGTTCGGGACAGTCCTACGAGCAGTACTTC. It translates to CASSSGQSYEQYF.

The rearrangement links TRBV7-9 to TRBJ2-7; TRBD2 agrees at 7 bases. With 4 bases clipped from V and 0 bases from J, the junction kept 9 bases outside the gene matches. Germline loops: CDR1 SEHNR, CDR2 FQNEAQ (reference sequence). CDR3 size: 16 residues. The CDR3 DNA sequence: TGTGCCAGCAGCTCTACCGGGAGGCCTAACTCCTACGAGCAGTACTTC. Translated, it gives CASSSTGRPNSYEQYF.

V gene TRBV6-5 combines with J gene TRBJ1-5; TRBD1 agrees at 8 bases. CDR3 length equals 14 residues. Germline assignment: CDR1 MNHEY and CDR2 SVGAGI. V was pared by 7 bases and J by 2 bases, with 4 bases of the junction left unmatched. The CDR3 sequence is CASNRQGRNQPQHF. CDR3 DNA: TGTGCCAGCAACAGACAGGGGCGCAATCAGCCCCAGCATTTT.

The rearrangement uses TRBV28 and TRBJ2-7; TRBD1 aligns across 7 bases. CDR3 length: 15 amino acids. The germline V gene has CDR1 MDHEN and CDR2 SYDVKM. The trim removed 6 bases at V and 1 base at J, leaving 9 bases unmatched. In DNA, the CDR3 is TGTGCCAGCAGCGGGACAGCCCGATTGTCCTACGAGCAGTACTTC. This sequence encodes CASSGTARLSYEQYF.

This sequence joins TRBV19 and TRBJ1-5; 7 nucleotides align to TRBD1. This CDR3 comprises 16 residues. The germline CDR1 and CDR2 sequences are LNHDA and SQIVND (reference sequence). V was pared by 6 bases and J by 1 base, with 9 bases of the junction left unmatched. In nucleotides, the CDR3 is TGTGCCAGTAGCACACGGACAGGCTCGAGCAATCAGCCCCAGCATTTT. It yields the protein CASSTRTGSSNQPQHF.

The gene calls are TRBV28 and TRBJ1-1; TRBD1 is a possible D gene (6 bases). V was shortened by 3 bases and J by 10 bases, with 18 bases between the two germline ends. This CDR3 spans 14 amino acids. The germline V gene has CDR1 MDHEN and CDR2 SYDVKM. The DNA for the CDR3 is TGTGCCAGCAGTTTCCAGGTGTGGGGGGGCCGAGCTTTCTTT. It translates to CASSFQVWGGRAFF.

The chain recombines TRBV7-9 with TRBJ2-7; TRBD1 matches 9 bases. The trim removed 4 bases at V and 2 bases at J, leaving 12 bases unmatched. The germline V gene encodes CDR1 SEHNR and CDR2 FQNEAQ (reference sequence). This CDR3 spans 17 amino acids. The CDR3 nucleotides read TGTGCCAGCAGCTCATTAGGGGGGGACAGGGACCCCTACGAGCAGTACTTC. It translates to CASSSLGGDRDPYEQYF.

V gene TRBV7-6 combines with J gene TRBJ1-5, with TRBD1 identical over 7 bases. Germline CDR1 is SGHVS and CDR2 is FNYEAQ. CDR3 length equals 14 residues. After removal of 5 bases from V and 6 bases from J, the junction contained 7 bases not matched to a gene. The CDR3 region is CASSTDREGQPQHF. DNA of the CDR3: TGTGCCAGCAGCACTGACAGGGAAGGTCAGCCCCAGCATTTT.

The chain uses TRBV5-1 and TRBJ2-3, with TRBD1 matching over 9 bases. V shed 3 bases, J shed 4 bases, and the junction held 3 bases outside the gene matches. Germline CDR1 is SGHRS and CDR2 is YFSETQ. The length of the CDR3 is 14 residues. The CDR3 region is CASSYGQGSDTQYF. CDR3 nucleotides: TGCGCCAGCAGCTATGGACAGGGGTCAGATACGCAGTATTTT. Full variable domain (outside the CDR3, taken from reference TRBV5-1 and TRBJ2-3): KAGVTQTPRYLIKTRGQQVTLSCSPISGHRSVSWYQQTPGQGLQFLFEYFSETQRNKGNFPGRFSGRQFSNSRSEMNVSTLELGDSALYLCASSYGQGSDTQYFGPGTRLTVL.

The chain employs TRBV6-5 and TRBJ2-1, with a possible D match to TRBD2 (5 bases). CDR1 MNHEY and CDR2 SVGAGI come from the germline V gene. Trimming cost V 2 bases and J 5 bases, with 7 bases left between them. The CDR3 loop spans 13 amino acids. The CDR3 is CASSYGSDNEQFF. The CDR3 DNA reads TGTGCCAGCAGTTACGGGAGCGACAATGAGCAGTTCTTC.

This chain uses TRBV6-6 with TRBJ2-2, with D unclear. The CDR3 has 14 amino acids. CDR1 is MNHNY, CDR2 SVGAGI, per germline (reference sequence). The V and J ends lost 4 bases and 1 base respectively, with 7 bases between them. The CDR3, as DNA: TGTGCCAGCAGTTTATACGGGAACACCGGGGAGCTGTTTTTT. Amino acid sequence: CASSLYGNTGELFF.

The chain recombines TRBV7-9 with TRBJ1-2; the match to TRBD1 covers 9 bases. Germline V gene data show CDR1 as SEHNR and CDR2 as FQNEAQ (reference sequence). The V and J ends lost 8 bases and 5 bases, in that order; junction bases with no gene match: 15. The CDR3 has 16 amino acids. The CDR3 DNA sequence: TGTGCCAGCGGACAGGGACAGGGTGCGACACAATATGGCTACACCTTC. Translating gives CASGQGQGATQYGYTF.

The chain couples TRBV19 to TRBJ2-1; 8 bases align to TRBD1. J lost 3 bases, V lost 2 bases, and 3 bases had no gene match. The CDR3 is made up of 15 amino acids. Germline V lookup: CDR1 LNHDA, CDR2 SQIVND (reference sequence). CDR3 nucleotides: TGTGCCAGTAGTATACAGGACAGGGTCTACAATGAGCAGTTCTTC. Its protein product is CASSIQDRVYNEQFF.

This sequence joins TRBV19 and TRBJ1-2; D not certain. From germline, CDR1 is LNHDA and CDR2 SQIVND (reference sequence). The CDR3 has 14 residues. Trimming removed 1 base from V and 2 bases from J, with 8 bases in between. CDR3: CASSIAGRNYGYTF. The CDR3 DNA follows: TGTGCCAGTAGTATAGCTGGCAGGAACTATGGCTACACCTTC.

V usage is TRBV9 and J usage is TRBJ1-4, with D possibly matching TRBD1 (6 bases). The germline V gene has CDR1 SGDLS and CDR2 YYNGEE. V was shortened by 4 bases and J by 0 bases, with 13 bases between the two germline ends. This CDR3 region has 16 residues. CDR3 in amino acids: CASSPTGLATNEKLFF. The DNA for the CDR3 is TGTGCCAGCAGCCCCACAGGGTTGGCAACTAATGAAAAACTGTTTTTT. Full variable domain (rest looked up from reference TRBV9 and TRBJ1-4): DSGVTQTPKHLITATGQRVTLRCSPRSGDLSVYWYQQSLDQGLQFLIQYYNGEERAKGNILERFSAQQFPDLHSELNLSSLELGDSALYFCASSPTGLATNEKLFFGSGTQLSVL.

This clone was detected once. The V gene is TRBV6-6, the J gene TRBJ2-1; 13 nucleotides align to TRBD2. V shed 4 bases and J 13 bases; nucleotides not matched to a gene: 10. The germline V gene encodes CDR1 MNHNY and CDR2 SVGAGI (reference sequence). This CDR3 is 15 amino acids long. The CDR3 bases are TGTGCCAGCAGTTCCGGACTAGCGGGAGATCTTTATCAGTTCTTC. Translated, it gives CASSSGLAGDLYQFF.

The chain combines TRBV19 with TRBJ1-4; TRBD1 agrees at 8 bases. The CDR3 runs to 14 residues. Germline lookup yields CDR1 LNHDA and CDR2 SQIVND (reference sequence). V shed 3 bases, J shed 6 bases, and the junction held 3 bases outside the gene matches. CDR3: CASSILQGDEKLFF. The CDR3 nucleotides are TGTGCCAGTAGTATTTTACAGGGGGATGAAAAACTGTTTTTT.

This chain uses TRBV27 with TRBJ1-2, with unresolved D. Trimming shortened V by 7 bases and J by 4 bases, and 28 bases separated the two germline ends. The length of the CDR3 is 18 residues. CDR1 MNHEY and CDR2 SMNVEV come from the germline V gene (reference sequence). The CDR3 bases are TGTGCCAGCACCCGCAGCGGGAAGGTCCAGTCCCTCTTCTATGGCTACACCTTC. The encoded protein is CASTRSGKVQSLFYGYTF.

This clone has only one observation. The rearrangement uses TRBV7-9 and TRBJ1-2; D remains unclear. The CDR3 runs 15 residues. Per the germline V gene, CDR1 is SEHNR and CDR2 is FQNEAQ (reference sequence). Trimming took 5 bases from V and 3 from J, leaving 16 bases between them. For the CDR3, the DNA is TGTGCCAGCAGCATCCTCCCCAGTATTGACTATGGCTACACCTTC. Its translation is CASSILPSIDYGYTF. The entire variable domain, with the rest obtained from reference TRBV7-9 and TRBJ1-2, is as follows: DTGVSQNPRHKITKRGQNVTFRCDPISEHNRLYWYRQTLGQGPEFLTYFQNEAQLEKSRLLSDRFSAERPKGSFSTLEIQRTEQGDSAMYLCASSILPSIDYGYTFGSGTRLTVV.

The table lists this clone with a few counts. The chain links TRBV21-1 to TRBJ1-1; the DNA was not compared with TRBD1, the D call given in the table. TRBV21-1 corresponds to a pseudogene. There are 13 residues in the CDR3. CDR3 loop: CASSGDTRGKAFF. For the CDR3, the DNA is TGTGCCAGCAGCGGGGACACCCGGGGAAAAGCTTTCTTT.

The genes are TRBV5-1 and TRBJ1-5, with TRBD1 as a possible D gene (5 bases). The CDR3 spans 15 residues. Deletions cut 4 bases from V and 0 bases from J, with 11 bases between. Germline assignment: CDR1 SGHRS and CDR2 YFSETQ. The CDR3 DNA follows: TGCGCCAGCAGCCTAGACGACAGTAGCAATCAGCCCCAGCATTTT. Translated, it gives CASSLDDSSNQPQHF.

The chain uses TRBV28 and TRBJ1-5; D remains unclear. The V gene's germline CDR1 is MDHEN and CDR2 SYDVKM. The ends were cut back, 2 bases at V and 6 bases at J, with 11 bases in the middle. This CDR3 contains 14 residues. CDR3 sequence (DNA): TGTGCCAGCAGTTTACGGCAGGTAGGTCAGCCCCAGCATTTT. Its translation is CASSLRQVGQPQHF.